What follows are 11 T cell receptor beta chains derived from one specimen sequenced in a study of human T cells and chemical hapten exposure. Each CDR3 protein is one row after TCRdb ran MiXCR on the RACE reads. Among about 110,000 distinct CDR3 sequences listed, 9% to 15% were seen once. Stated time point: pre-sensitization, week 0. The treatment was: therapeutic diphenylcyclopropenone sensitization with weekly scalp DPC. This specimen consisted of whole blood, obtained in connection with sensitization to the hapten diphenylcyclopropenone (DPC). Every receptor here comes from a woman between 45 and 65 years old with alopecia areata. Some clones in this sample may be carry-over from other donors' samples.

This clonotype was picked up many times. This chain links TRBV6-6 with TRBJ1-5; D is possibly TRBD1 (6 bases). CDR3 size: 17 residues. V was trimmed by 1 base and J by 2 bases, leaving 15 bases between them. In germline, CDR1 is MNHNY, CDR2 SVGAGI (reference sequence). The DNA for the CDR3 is TGTGCCAGCAGTTACTTACACAGGGCAAGCGGCAATCAGCCCCAGCATTTT. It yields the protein CASSYLHRASGNQPQHF.

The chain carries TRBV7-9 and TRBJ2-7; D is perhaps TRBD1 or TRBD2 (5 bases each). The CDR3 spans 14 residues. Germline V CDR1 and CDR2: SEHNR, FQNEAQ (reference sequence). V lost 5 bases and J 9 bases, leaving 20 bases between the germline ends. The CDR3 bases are TGTGCCAGCAGCCCTGGGACGGGAATTACGGGGCAGTACTTC. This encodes CASSPGTGITGQYF.

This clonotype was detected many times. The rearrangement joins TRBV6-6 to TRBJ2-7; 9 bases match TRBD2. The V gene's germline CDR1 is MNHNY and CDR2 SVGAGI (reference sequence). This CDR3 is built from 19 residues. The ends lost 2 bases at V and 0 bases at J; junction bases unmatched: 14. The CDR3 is CASSYPLRGGSFSSYEQYF. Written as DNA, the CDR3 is TGTGCCAGCAGTTACCCCTTGCGGGGGGGGTCCTTTAGCTCCTACGAGCAGTACTTC.

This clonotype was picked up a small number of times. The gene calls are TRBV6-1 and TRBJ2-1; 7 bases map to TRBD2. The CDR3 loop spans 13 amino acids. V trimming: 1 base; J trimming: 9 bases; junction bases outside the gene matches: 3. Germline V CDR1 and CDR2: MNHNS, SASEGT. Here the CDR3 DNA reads TGTGCCAGCAGTGAAGTCAGGGAGGGTGAGCAGTTCTTC. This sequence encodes CASSEVREGEQFF.

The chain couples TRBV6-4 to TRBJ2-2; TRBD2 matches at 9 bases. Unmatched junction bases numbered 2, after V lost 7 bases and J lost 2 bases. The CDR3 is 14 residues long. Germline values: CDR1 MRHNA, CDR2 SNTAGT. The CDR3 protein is CASKREANTGELFF. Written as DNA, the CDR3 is TGTGCCAGCAAGCGGGAGGCCAACACCGGGGAGCTGTTTTTT.

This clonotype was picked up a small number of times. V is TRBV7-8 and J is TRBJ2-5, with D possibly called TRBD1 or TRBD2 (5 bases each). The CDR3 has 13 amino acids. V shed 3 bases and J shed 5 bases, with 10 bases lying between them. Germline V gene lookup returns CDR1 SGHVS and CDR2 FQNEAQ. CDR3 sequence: CASSFGGTETQYF. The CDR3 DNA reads TGTGCCAGCAGCTTCGGTGGGACGGAGACCCAGTACTTC.

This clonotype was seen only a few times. CDR3 nucleotides: TGTGCCATTGGACAGGGGGGCCCGGGCACCGGGGAGCTGTTTTTT. As protein: CAIGQGGPGTGELFF. The chain carries TRBV19 and TRBJ2-2, with 10 nucleotides matching TRBD1. Germline CDR1 and CDR2: LNHDA and SQIVND (reference sequence). J was trimmed by 4 bases and V by 10 bases; bases with no gene match: 9. This CDR3 is 15 amino acids long.

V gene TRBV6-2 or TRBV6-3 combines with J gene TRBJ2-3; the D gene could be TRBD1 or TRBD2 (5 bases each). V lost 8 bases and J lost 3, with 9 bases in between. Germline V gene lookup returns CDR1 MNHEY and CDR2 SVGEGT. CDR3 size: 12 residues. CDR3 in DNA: TGTGCCAGCGCAGGGAGAACAGATACGCAGTATTTT. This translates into CASAGRTDTQYF.

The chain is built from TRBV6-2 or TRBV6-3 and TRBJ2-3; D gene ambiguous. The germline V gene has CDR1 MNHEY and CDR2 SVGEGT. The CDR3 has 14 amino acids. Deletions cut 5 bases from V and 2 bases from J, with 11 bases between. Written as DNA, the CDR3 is TGTGCCAGCAGTCCCGGGCGGTCCACAGATACGCAGTATTTT. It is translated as CASSPGRSTDTQYF.

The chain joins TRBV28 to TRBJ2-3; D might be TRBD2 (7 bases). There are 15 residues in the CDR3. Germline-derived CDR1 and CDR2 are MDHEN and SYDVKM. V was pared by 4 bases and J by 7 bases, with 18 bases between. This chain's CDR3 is CASSSHIRGGYTQYF. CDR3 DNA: TGTGCCAGCAGTTCCCATATAAGGGGGGGGTATACGCAGTATTTT.

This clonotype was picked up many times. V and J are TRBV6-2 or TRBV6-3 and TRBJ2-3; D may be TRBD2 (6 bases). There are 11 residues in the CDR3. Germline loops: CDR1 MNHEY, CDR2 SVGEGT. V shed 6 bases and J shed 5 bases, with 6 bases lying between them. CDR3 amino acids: CASRGGDTQYF. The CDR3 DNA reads TGTGCCAGCAGGGGGGGAGATACGCAGTATTTT.